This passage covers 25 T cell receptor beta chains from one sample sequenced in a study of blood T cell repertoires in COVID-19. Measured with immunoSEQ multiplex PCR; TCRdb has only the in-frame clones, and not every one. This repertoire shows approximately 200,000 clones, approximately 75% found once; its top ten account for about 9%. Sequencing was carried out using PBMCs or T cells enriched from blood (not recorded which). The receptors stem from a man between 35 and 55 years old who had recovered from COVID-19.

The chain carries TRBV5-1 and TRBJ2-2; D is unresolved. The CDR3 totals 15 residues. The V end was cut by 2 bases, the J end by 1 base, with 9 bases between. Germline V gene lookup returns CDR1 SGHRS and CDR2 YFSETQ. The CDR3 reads CASSFSEVNTGELFF. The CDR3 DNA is TGCGCCAGCAGCTTCTCCGAGGTGAACACCGGGGAGCTGTTTTTT.

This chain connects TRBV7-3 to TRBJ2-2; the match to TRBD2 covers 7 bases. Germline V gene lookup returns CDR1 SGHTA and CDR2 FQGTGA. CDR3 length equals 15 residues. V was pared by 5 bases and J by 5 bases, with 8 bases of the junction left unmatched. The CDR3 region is CASSPGLQRTGELFF. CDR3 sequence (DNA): TGTGCCAGCAGCCCGGGACTACAGAGGACCGGGGAGCTGTTTTTT.

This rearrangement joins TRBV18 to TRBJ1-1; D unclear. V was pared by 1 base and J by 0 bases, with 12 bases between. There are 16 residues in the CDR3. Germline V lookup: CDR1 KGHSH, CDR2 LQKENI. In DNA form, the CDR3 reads TGTGCCAGCTCACCACTTGTTCTGGGCGTGAACACTGAAGCTTTCTTT. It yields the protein CASSPLVLGVNTEAFF. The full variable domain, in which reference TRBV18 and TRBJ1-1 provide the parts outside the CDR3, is NAGVMQNPRHLVRRRGQEARLRCSPMKGHSHVYWYRQLPEEGLKFMVYLQKENIIDESGMPKERFSAEFPKEGPSILRIQQVVRGDSAAYFCASSPLVLGVNTEAFFGQGTRLTVV.

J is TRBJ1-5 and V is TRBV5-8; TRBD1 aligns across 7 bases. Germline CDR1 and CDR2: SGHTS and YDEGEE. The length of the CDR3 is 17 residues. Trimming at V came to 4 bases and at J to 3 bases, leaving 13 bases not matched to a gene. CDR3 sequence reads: CASSMGPGTAINQPQHF. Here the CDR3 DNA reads TGTGCCAGCAGCATGGGGCCCGGGACAGCAATCAATCAGCCCCAGCATTTT.

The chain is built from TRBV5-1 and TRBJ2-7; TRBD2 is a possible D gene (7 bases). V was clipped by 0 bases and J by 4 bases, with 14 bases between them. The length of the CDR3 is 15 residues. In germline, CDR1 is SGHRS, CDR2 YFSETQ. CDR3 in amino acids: CASSLETGGYYEQYF. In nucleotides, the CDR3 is TGCGCCAGCAGCTTGGAAACGGGGGGCTATTACGAGCAGTACTTC.

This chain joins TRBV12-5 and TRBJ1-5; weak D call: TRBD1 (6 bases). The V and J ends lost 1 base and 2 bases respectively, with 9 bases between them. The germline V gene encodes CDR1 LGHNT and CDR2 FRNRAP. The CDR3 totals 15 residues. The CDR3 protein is CASGLEAGGNQPQHF. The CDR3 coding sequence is TGTGCTAGTGGTTTGGAGGCAGGGGGCAATCAGCCCCAGCATTTT.

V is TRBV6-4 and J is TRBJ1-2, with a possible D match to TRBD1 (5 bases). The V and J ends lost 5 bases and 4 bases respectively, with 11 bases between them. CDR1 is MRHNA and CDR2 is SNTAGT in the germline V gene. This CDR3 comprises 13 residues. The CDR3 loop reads CASSKRGGYGYTF. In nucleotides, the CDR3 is TGTGCCAGCAGTAAAAGGGGTGGCTATGGCTACACCTTC.

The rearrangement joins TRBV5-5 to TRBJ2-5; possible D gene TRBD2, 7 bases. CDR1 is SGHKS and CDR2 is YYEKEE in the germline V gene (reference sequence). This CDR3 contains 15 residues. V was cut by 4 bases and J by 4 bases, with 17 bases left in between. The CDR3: CASSTRRGAGETQYF. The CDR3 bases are TGTGCCAGCAGCACCAGACGGGGGGCTGGAGAGACCCAGTACTTC.

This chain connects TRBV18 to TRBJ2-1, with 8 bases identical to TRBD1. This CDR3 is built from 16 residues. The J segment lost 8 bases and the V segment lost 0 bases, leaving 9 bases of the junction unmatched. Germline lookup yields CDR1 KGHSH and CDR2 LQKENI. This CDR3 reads CASSPPGTGNAHEQFF. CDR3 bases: TGTGCCAGCTCACCACCCGGGACAGGTAACGCCCATGAGCAGTTCTTC.

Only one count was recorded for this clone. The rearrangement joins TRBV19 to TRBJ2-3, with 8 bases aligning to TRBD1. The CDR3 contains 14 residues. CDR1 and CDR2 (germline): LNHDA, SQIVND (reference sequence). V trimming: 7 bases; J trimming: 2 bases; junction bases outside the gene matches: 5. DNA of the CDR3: TGTGCCAGTAATACGGACAGGGCCACAGATACGCAGTATTTT. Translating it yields CASNTDRATDTQYF.

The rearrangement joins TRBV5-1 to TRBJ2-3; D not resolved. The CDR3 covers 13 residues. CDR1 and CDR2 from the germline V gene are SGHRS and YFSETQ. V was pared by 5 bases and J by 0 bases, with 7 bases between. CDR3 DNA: TGCGCCAGCAGTGTCTCTAGCACAGATACGCAGTATTTT. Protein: CASSVSSTDTQYF. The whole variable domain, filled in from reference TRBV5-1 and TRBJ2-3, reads KAGVTQTPRYLIKTRGQQVTLSCSPISGHRSVSWYQQTPGQGLQFLFEYFSETQRNKGNFPGRFSGRQFSNSRSEMNVSTLELGDSALYLCASSVSSTDTQYFGPGTRLTVL.

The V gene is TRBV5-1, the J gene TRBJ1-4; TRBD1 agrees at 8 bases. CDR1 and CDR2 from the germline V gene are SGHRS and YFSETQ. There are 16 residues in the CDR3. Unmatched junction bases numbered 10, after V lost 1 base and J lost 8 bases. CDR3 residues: CASSLPRTGIDEKLFF. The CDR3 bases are TGCGCCAGCAGCTTGCCCCGGACAGGGATAGACGAAAAACTGTTTTTT.

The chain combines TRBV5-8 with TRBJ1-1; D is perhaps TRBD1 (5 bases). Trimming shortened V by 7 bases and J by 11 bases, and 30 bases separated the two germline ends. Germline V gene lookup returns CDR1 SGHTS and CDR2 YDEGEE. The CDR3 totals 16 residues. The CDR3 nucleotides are TGTGCCAGCGGCGCGGGAACGGATTTGTCGACCGGGGGGGCTTTCTTT. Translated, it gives CASGAGTDLSTGGAFF.

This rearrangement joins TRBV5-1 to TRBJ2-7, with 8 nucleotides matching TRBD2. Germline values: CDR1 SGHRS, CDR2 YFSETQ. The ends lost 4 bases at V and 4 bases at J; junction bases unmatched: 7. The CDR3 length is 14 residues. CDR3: CASSRGGEVYEQYF. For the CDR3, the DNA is TGCGCCAGCAGCCGGGGGGGCGAGGTATACGAGCAGTACTTC. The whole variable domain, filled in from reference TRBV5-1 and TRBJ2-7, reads KAGVTQTPRYLIKTRGQQVTLSCSPISGHRSVSWYQQTPGQGLQFLFEYFSETQRNKGNFPGRFSGRQFSNSRSEMNVSTLELGDSALYLCASSRGGEVYEQYFGPGTRLTVT.

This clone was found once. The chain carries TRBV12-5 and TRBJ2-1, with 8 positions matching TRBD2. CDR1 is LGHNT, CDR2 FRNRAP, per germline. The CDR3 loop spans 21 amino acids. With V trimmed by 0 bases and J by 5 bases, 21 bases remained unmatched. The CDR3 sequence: CASGLVLGGGRPYFDHNEQFF. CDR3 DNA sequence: TGTGCTAGTGGTTTGGTACTGGGGGGCGGGAGGCCATACTTTGACCACAATGAGCAGTTCTTC.

CDR3 sequence (DNA): TGTGCCAGCAGCGTACGTCCCAGGGATTCGAACACTGAAGCTTTCTTT. This translates into CASSVRPRDSNTEAFF. The chain is built from TRBV9 and TRBJ1-1, with D possibly TRBD1 on 5 matching bases. V lost 1 base and J lost 1, with 14 bases in between. CDR3 length: 16 amino acids. Germline loops: CDR1 SGDLS, CDR2 YYNGEE.

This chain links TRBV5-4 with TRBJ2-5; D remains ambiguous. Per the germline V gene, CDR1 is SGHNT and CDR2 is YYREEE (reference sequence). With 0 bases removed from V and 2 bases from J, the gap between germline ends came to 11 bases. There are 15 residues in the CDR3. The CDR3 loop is CASSLELAMQETQYF. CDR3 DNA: TGTGCCAGCAGCTTGGAGTTAGCCATGCAAGAGACCCAGTACTTC.

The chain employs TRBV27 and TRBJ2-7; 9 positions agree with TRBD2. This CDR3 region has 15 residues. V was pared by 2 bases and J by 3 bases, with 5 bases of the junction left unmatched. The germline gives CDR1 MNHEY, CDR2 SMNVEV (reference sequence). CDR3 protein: CASSLGAGGSYEQYF. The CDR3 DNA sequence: TGTGCCAGCAGTTTAGGAGCGGGAGGAAGCTACGAGCAGTACTTC.

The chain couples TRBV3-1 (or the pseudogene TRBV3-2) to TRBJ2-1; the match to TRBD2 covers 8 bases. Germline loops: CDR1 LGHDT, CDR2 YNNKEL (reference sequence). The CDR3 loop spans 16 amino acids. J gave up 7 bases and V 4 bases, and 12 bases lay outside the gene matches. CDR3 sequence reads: CASSLSPGTRSNEQFF. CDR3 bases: TGTGCCAGCAGCCTATCACCCGGGACTAGATCTAATGAGCAGTTCTTC.

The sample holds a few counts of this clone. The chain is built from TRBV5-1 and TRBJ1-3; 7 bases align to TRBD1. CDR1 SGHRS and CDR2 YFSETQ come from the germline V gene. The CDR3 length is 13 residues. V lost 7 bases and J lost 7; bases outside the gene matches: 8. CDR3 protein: CASSTGTDNTIYF. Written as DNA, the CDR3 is TGCGCCAGCTCCACCGGGACAGACAACACCATATATTTT. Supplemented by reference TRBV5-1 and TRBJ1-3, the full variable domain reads KAGVTQTPRYLIKTRGQQVTLSCSPISGHRSVSWYQQTPGQGLQFLFEYFSETQRNKGNFPGRFSGRQFSNSRSEMNVSTLELGDSALYLCASSTGTDNTIYFGEGSWLTVV.

The CDR3 sequence is CASSYRGQGNEQFF. The CDR3 DNA sequence: TGTGCCAGCAGCTATAGGGGACAGGGCAATGAGCAGTTCTTC. J is TRBJ2-1 and V is TRBV5-4; TRBD1 aligns across 9 bases. Trimming took 3 bases from V and 6 from J; bases not matched to a gene: 4. Germline-derived CDR1 and CDR2 are SGHNT and YYREEE (reference sequence). The CDR3 length is 14 residues.

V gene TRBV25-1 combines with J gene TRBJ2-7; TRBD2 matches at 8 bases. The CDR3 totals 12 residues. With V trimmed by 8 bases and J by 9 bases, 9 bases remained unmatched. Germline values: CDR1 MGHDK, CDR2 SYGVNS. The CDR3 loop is CASGPGGVRQYF. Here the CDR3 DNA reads TGTGCCAGCGGACCCGGGGGGGTACGGCAGTACTTC.

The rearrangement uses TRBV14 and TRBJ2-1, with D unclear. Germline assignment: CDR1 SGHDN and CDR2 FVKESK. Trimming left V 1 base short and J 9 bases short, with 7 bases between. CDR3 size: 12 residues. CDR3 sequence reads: CASSQVSGEQFF. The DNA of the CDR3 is TGTGCCAGCAGCCAAGTCTCGGGTGAGCAGTTCTTC.

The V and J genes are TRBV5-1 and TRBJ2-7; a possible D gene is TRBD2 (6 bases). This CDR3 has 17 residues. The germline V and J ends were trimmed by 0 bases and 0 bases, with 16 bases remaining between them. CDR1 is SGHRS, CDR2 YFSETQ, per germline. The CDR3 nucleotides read TGCGCCAGCAGCTTGGCCCGGAGGGGCGTAAGCTCCTACGAGCAGTACTTC. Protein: CASSLARRGVSSYEQYF.

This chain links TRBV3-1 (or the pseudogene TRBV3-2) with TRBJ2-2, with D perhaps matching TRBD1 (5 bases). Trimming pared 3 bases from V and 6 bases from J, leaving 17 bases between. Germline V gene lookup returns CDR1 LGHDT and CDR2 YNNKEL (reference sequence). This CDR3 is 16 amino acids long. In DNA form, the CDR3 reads TGTGCCAGCAGCCATATCACAGGAGTAACGGCCGGGGAGCTGTTTTTT. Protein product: CASSHITGVTAGELFF.